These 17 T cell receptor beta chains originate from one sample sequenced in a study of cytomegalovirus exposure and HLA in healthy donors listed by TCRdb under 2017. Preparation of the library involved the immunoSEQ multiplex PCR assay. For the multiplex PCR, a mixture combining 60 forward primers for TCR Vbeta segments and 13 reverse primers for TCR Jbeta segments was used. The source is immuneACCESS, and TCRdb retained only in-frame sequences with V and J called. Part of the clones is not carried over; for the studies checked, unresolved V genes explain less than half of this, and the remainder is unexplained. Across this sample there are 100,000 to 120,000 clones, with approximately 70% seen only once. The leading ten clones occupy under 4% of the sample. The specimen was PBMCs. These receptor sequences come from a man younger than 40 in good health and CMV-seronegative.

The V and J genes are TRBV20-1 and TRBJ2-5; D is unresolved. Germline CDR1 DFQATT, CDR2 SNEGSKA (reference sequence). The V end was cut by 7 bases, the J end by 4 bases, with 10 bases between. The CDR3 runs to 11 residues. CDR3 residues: CSGPRLETQYF. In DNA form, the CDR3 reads TGCAGTGGACCCAGGTTAGAGACCCAGTACTTC.

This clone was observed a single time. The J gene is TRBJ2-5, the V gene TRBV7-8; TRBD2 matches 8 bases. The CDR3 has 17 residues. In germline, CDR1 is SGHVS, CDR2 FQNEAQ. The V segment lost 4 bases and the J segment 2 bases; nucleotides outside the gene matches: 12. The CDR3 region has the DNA TGTGCCAGCAGCTCCTTCCGCGGTAGCGGGACTCAAGAGACCCAGTACTTC. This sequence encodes CASSSFRGSGTQETQYF.

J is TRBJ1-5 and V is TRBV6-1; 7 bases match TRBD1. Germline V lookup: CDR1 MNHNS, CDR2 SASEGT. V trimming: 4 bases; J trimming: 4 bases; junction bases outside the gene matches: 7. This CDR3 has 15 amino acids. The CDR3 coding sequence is TGTGCCAGCAGTGGACAGGGATTGAAAAATCAGCCCCAGCATTTT. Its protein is CASSGQGLKNQPQHF.

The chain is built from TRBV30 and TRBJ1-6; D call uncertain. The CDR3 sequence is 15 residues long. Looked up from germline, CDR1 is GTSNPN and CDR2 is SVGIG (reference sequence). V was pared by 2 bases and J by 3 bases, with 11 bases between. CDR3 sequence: CAWSTGSLYNSPLHF. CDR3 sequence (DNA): TGTGCCTGGAGTACGGGATCGCTCTATAATTCACCCCTCCACTTT.

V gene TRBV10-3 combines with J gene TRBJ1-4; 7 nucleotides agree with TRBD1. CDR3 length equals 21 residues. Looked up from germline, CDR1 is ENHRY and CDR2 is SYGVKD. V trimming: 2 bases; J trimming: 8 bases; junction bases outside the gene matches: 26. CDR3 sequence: CAISEPDRFLSEGGWVEKLFF. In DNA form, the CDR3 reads TGTGCCATCAGTGAGCCGGACAGGTTTTTGAGCGAAGGCGGGTGGGTAGAAAAACTGTTTTTT.

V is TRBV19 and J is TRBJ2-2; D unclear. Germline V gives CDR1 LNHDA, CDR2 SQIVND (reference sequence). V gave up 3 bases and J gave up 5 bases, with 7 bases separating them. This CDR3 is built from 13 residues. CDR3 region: CASSISVTGELFF. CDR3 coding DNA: TGTGCCAGTAGTATCTCAGTTACCGGGGAGCTGTTTTTT.

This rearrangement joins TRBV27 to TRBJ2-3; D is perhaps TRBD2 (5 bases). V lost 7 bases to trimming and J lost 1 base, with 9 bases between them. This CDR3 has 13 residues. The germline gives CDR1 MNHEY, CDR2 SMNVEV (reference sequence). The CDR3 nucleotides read TGTGCCAGCACGGGGATTGGCACAGATACGCAGTATTTT. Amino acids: CASTGIGTDTQYF.

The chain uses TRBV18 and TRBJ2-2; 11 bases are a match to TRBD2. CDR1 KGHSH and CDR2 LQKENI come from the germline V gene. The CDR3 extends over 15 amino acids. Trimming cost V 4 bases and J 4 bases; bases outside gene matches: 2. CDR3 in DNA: TGTGCCAGCTCACTGGGGACTAGCGGCACCGGGGAGCTGTTTTTT. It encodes CASSLGTSGTGELFF.

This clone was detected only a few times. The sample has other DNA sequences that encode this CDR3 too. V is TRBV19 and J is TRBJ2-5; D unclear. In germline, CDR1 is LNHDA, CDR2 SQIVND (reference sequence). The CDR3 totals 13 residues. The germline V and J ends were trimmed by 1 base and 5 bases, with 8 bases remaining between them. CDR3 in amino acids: CASSIGQAETQYF. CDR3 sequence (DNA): TGTGCCAGTAGTATAGGGCAAGCGGAGACCCAGTACTTC.

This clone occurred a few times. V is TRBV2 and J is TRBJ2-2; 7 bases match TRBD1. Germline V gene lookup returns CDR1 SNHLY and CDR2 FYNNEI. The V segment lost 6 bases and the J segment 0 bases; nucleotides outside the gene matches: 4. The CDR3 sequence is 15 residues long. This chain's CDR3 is CASRATGTNTGELFF. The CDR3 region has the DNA TGTGCCAGCAGGGCGACAGGGACGAACACCGGGGAGCTGTTTTTT.

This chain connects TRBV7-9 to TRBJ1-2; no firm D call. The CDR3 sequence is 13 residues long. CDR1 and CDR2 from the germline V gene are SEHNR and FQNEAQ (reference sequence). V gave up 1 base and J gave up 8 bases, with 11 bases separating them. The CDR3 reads CASSLEGGKGYTF. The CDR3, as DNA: TGTGCCAGCAGCTTAGAAGGCGGAAAGGGCTACACCTTC. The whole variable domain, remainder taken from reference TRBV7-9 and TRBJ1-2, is DTGVSQNPRHKITKRGQNVTFRCDPISEHNRLYWYRQTLGQGPEFLTYFQNEAQLEKSRLLSDRFSAERPKGSFSTLEIQRTEQGDSAMYLCASSLEGGKGYTFGSGTRLTVV.

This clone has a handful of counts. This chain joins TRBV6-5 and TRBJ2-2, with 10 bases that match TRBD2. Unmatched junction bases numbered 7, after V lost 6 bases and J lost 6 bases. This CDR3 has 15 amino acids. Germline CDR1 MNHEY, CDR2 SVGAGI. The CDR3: CASRTGTSVPGELFF. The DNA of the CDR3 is TGTGCCAGCAGGACCGGGACTAGCGTCCCCGGGGAGCTGTTTTTT.

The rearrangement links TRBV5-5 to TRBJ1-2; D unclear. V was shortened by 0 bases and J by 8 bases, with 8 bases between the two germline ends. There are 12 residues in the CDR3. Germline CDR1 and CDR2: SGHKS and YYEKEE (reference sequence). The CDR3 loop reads CASSLVTGGYTF. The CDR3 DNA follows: TGTGCCAGCAGCTTGGTCACGGGGGGCTACACCTTC.

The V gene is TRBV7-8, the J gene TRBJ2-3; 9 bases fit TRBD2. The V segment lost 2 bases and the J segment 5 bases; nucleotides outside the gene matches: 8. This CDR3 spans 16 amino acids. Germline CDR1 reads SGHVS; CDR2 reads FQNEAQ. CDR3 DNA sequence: TGTGCCAGCAGCTTATTGGGGCGGGAGGGCCAAGATACGCAGTATTTT. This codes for CASSLLGREGQDTQYF.

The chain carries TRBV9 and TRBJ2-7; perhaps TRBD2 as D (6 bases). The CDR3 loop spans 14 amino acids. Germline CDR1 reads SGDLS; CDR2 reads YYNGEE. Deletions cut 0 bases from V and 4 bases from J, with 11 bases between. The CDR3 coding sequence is TGTGCCAGCAGCGTAGGCGGAGGGATGTACGAGCAGTACTTC. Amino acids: CASSVGGGMYEQYF.

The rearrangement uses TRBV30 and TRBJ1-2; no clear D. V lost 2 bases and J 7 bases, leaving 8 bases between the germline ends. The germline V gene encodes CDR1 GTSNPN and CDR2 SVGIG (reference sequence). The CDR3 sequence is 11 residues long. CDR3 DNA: TGTGCCTGGAGTCCGGGAGGTGGCTACACCTTC. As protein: CAWSPGGGYTF.

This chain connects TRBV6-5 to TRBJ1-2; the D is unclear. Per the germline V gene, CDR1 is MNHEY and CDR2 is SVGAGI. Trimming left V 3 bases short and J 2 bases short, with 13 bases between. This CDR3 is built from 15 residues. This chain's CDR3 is CASSYGTAENYGYTF. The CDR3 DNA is TGTGCCAGCAGTTATGGTACAGCCGAGAACTATGGCTACACCTTC.